These 20 T cell receptor beta chains were sequenced from one sample in a study of blood T cells in healthy people across ages. Sample-barcoded 5' priming and a J-beta primer mix drove a second PCR of roughly 6 to 12 cycles. TCRdb independently ran MiXCR on the 5' RACE reads; one entry per CDR3 protein. The top ten clones hold about an eighth of a sample with 980,000 or so distinct CDR3 sequences, 48% of them seen once. The material sequenced was blood. All receptors come from a man aged 25-45 years in good health.

This clonotype was recorded a few times. The chain combines TRBV28 with TRBJ1-4; possible D gene TRBD1, 6 bases. Trimming left V 3 bases short and J 12 bases short, with 14 bases between. In germline, CDR1 is MDHEN, CDR2 SYDVKM. CDR3 size: 13 residues. For the CDR3, the DNA is TGTGCCAGCAGTTTGAGGGGGAACCGGGAACTGTTTTTT. Translated, it gives CASSLRGNRELFF.

This clonotype was seen a few times. The chain joins TRBV7-2 to TRBJ2-5; no firm D call. V dropped 5 bases and J dropped 11 bases, with 12 bases sitting between them. The CDR3 sequence is 11 residues long. CDR1 is SGHTA and CDR2 is FQGNSA in the germline V gene. The CDR3 coding sequence is TGTGCCAGCAGCCCTCAGTCTGAGCAGTACTTC. This sequence encodes CASSPQSEQYF. Combining the CDR3 with reference TRBV7-2 and TRBJ2-5 gives the whole variable domain GAGVSQSPSNKVTEKGKDVELRCDPISGHTALYWYRQSLGQGLEFLIYFQGNSAPDKSGLPSDRFSAERTGGSVSTLTIQRTQQEDSAVYLCASSPQSEQYFGPGTRLLVL.

This clonotype was picked up a small number of times. The gene calls are TRBV29-1 and TRBJ1-2; no definite D call. The CDR3 length is 14 residues. V lost 1 base, J lost 3 bases, and 12 bases lay in between. Germline V gene lookup returns CDR1 SQVTM and CDR2 ANQGSEA. The CDR3 DNA reads TGCAGCGTTGAAGTCTGGGGAATCGACTATGGCTACACCTTC. This encodes CSVEVWGIDYGYTF.

The chain combines TRBV7-9 with TRBJ2-1; D is ambiguous. V was shortened by 2 bases and J by 3 bases, with 8 bases between the two germline ends. This CDR3 is built from 14 residues. Per the germline V gene, CDR1 is SEHNR and CDR2 is FQNEAQ (reference sequence). The CDR3 nucleotides are TGTGCCAGCAGCTTAACTACAGACTACAATGAGCAGTTCTTC. Residues: CASSLTTDYNEQFF.

The J gene is TRBJ2-2, the V gene TRBV5-1, with D hard to call. The CDR3 totals 12 residues. Germline-derived CDR1 and CDR2 are SGHRS and YFSETQ. V was cut by 4 bases and J by 8 bases, with 9 bases left in between. CDR3 in DNA: TGCGCCAGCAGCCGCTTGACTGGGGAGCTGTTTTTT. It is translated as CASSRLTGELFF.

This rearrangement joins TRBV5-1 to TRBJ2-7, with D perhaps TRBD1 (6 bases). The germline gives CDR1 SGHRS, CDR2 YFSETQ. The CDR3 runs 15 residues. Trimming removed 1 base at V and 3 bases at J, with 14 bases between. The CDR3 protein is CASSLRQGTDYEQYF. The CDR3 region has the DNA TGCGCCAGCAGCTTGAGGCAGGGGACCGACTACGAGCAGTACTTC.

This clonotype occurred a few times. The chain uses TRBV18 and TRBJ2-5, with 8 bases identical to TRBD1. The CDR3 has 14 residues. The germline V gene encodes CDR1 KGHSH and CDR2 LQKENI. V trimming: 5 bases; J trimming: 2 bases; junction bases outside the gene matches: 4. In DNA form, the CDR3 reads TGTGCCAGCTCAGGGGACAGGAGACAAGAGACCCAGTACTTC. Translating gives CASSGDRRQETQYF.

Points on this clonotype: One end of the junction fails to match germline, which may point to a read error. The CDR3 protein is CVSSWDRETYGYTF. The CDR3 DNA reads TGTGTCAGCAGTTGGGACAGGGAGACATATGGCTACACCTTC. The chain is built from TRBV12-3 or TRBV12-4 and TRBJ1-2, with 9 bases aligning to TRBD1. The CDR3 loop spans 14 amino acids.

The CDR3 reads CASSYEGGRAASTDTQYF. For the CDR3, the DNA is TGTGCCAGCAGTTACGAGGGGGGGCGTGCCGCTAGCACAGATACGCAGTATTTT. V is TRBV6-2 or TRBV6-3 and J is TRBJ2-3; possible D gene TRBD2, 7 bases. V gave up 2 bases and J gave up 0 bases, with 18 bases separating them. The CDR3 extends over 18 amino acids. CDR1 and CDR2 from the germline V gene are MNHEY and SVGEGT.

Worth noting for this clonotype: Just one base apart from a much larger clone, this may be a read error. V usage is TRBV7-9 and J usage is TRBJ2-1, with D possibly matching TRBD1 (6 bases). The better agreement between TRBJ2-7 and the DNA end casts doubt on the J call. The CDR3 is made up of 15 amino acids. CDR1 and CDR2 from the germline V gene are SEHNR and FQNEAQ (reference sequence). For the CDR3, the DNA is TGTGCCAGCAGCGCGACAGGCCGCTCCTACAATGAGCAGTACTTC. This gives the protein CASSATGRSYNEQYF.

This clonotype has a count of ten or more. This chain links TRBV12-5 with TRBJ2-5, with 8 bases that match TRBD1. With 6 bases clipped from V and 5 bases from J, the junction kept 5 bases outside the gene matches. The CDR3 has 13 amino acids. Germline CDR1 reads LGHNT; CDR2 reads FRNRAP. The CDR3 DNA reads as TGTGCTAGTGGCTCAGGGGGCCTGGAGACCCAGTACTTC. Amino acid sequence: CASGSGGLETQYF.

The chain employs TRBV12-3 or TRBV12-4 and TRBJ1-1, with a weak D call TRBD1 (5 bases). The CDR3 is 12 residues long. V lost 3 bases to trimming and J lost 4 bases, with 6 bases between them. The CDR3 loop reads CASSFRGTEAFF. As DNA, the CDR3 is TGTGCCAGCAGTTTTAGGGGCACTGAAGCTTTCTTT.

This clonotype has only a few counts. The chain uses TRBV12-3 or TRBV12-4 and TRBJ2-2; the D gene is possibly TRBD1 (6 bases). V gave up 4 bases and J gave up 4 bases, with 16 bases separating them. This CDR3 comprises 16 residues. In nucleotides, the CDR3 is TGTGCCAGCAGTTCCCGGATCGGACAGCCCACCGGGGAGCTGTTTTTT. This codes for CASSSRIGQPTGELFF.

Written as DNA, the CDR3 is TGTGCCAGCAGACCCGGGACAGGTAGCACCTACGAGCAGTACTTC. Amino acid sequence: CASRPGTGSTYEQYF. The chain links TRBV28 to TRBJ2-5; TRBD1 matches at 8 bases. The J call is uncertain, as TRBJ2-7 better fits the DNA end. The germline CDR1 and CDR2 sequences are MDHEN and SYDVKM. The CDR3 extends over 15 amino acids.

This clonotype was counted only a few times. This rearrangement joins TRBV7-3 to TRBJ2-6, with 7 bases that match TRBD1. Trimming took 5 bases from V and 0 from J; bases not matched to a gene: 7. The CDR3 has 17 residues. Germline CDR1 and CDR2: SGHTA and FQGTGA. CDR3 bases: TGTGCCAGCAGCCTAAGGGACAGCCCCTCTGGGGCCAACGTCCTGACTTTC. The encoded protein is CASSLRDSPSGANVLTF.

This chain uses TRBV10-3 with TRBJ1-2; 7 bases fit TRBD1. The V segment lost 6 bases and the J segment 8 bases; nucleotides outside the gene matches: 6. This CDR3 spans 12 amino acids. The germline V gene encodes CDR1 ENHRY and CDR2 SYGVKD. In nucleotides, the CDR3 is TGTGCCATCAGCCTGGACAGGAGGGGCTACACCTTC. Amino acid sequence: CAISLDRRGYTF.

The chain carries TRBV7-9 and TRBJ1-6; D is undetermined. There are 15 residues in the CDR3. V lost 5 bases and J 4 bases, leaving 12 bases between the germline ends. Germline V lookup: CDR1 SEHNR, CDR2 FQNEAQ (reference sequence). The CDR3 is CASSPQESYNSPLHF. Written as DNA, the CDR3 is TGTGCCAGCAGCCCCCAGGAATCTTATAATTCACCCCTCCACTTT.

In this sample, this clonotype turned up a few times. The genes are TRBV28 and TRBJ2-3; the D gene could be TRBD1 or TRBD2 (5 bases each). Trimming cost V 5 bases and J 2 bases, with 20 bases left between them. The CDR3 contains 17 residues. Germline CDR1 is MDHEN and CDR2 is SYDVKM. The CDR3 coding sequence is TGTGCCAGCAGTATCCAGGGTAGCTGGGACCCCACAGATACGCAGTATTTT. Translating it yields CASSIQGSWDPTDTQYF.

The chain recombines TRBV30 with TRBJ2-7; TRBD2 might be the D (6 bases). CDR1 GTSNPN and CDR2 SVGIG come from the germline V gene (reference sequence). The CDR3 loop spans 15 amino acids. V was cut by 0 bases and J by 2 bases, with 14 bases left in between. DNA of the CDR3: TGTGCCTGGAGTGTACCGGGGGATAGGCCCTACGAGCAGTACTTC. This encodes CAWSVPGDRPYEQYF.

In this sample, this clonotype turned up a few times. The rearrangement joins TRBV7-2 to TRBJ2-5; possible D gene TRBD2, 5 bases. This CDR3 region has 14 residues. Trimming removed 4 bases from V and 2 bases from J, with 11 bases in between. Germline values: CDR1 SGHTA, CDR2 FQGNSA. CDR3 in amino acids: CASSWEWVQETQYF. CDR3 coding DNA: TGTGCCAGCAGCTGGGAGTGGGTACAAGAGACCCAGTACTTC.